This T cell receptor (beta chain) was documented in a study of T cell repertoires in cytomegalovirus infection. Findings of the study overall: CMV-specific TCR beta clonotypes restricted by HLA-C dominated the ex vivo response.

TCRdb re-analysed the reads in MiXCR, keeping a single row per CDR3 protein. The table has about 100,000 distinct CDR3 sequences, under 50% seen once; the top ten hold just under 75%. Remarks on this clonotype: Its specificity is not known.

Germline V gene lookup returns CDR1 SGHVS and CDR2 FNYEAQ. The CDR3 has 22 residues. V dropped 2 bases and J dropped 0 bases, with 29 bases sitting between them. Specimen: CD8+ T cells from cultured PBMCs, collected from culture after CMV antigen stimulation. This receptor was identified in a human donor in good health (CMV status not recorded). Some clones in this sample may be carry-over from other donors' samples. The J gene is TRBJ1-5, the V gene TRBV7-6; D is unclear. The chain's CDR3 is CASSLREDARTRKGDSNQPQHF. The CDR3 region has the DNA TGTGCCAGCAGCTTACGCGAAGACGCTCGGACGAGAAAAGGCGATAGCAATCAGCCCCAGCATTTT.